This TCR beta chain was sequenced in a study of T cells in Graves' hyperthyroidism and ophthalmopathy. Amplification yielded TCR beta CDR3 regions, with RNA transcripts as the source. A set of HTBI primers served as the primers for a first-round RT-PCR of the TCR CDR3. TCRdb used MiXCR to reprocess the multiplex PCR reads, holding one entry per CDR3 protein. The table lists some 510,000 distinct CDR3 sequences, roughly 20% of them singletons, with roughly 29% in the top ten. The sample consisted of blood. The TCR was taken from a man aged 18 to 35 with Graves' hyperthyroidism.

The CDR3 region has the DNA TGCGCCAGCAGCACCTGGACAGGGGGCACTGAAGCTTTCTTT. This gives the protein CASSTWTGGTEAFF. The chain is built from TRBV5-1 and TRBJ1-1, with TRBD1 matching 10 bases. In germline, CDR1 is SGHRS, CDR2 YFSETQ. Trimming at V came to 4 bases and at J to 4 bases, leaving 4 bases not matched to a gene. This CDR3 spans 14 amino acids.